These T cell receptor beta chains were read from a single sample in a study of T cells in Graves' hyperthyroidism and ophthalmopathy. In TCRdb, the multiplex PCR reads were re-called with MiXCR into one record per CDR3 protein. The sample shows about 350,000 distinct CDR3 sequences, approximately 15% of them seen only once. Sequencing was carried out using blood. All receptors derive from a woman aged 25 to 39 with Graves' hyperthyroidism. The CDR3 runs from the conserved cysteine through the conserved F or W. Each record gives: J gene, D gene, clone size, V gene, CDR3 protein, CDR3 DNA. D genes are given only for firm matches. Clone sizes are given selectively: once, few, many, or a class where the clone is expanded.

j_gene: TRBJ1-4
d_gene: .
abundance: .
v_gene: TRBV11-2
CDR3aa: CASSLAARSGKLFF
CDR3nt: TGTGCCAGCAGCTTAGCGGCACGGTCGGGAAAACTGTTTTTT

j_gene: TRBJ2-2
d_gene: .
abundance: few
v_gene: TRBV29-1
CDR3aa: CSALPRDGGYTGELFF
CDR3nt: TGCAGCGCCCTTCCCCGGGACGGTGGGTACACCGGGGAGCTGTTTTTT

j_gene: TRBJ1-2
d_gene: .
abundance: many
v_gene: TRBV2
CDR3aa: CASSPEWGYTF
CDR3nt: TGTGCCAGCAGTCCGGAGTGGGGCTACACCTTC

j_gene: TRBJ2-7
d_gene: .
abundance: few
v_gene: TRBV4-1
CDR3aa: CASSQSAAYYEQYF
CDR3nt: TGCGCCAGCAGCCAAAGCGCGGCCTACTACGAGCAGTACTTC

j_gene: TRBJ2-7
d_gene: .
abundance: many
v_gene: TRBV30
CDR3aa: CAWSVLMDEQYF
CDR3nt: TGTGCCTGGAGTGTACTAATGGACGAGCAGTACTTC

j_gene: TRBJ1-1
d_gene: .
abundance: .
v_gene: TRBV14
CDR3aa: CASSLAGARNTEAFF
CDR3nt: TGTGCCAGCAGCCTAGCGGGGGCACGGAACACTGAAGCTTTCTTT

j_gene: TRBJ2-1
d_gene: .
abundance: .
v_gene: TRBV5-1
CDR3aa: CASSFTVGYNEQFF
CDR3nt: TGCGCCAGCAGCTTTACAGTCGGCTACAATGAGCAGTTCTTC

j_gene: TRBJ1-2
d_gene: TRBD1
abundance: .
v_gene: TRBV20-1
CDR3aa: CSARQGAGDGYTF
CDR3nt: TGCAGTGCTAGGCAGGGGGCTGGCGATGGCTACACCTTC

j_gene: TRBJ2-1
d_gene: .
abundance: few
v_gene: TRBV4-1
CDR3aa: CASSQEIFPGGYNEQFF
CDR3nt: TGCGCCAGCAGCCAAGAGATATTTCCCGGTGGATACAATGAGCAGTTCTTC

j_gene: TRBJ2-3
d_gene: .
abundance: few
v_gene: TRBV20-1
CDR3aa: CSARVGVGTDTQYF
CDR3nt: TGCAGTGCTAGAGTGGGGGTTGGGACAGATACGCAGTATTTT

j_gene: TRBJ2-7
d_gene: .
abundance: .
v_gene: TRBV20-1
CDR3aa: CSASRMRALRAQYF
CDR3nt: TGCAGTGCTAGTCGGATGAGGGCCCTACGAGCCCAGTACTTC

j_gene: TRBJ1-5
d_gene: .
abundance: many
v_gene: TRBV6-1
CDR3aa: CASTTTARGNQPQHF
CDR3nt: TGTGCCAGCACCACAACTGCGAGGGGCAATCAGCCCCAGCATTTT

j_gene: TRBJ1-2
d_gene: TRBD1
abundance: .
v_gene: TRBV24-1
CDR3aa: CATSDAGTGAYGYTF
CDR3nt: TGTGCCACCAGTGACGCCGGGACAGGGGCCTATGGCTACACCTTC

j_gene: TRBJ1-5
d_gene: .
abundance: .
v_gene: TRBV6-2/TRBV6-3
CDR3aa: CATQPNKVAAGRPQHF
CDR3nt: TGTGCCACCCAACCGAACAAGGTTGCCGCGGGTCGGCCCCAGCATTTT

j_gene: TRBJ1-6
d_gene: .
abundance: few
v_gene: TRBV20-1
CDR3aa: CSARGDRQAQNSPLHF
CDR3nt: TGCAGTGCTAGAGGCGATCGACAGGCCCAAAATTCACCCCTCCACTTT

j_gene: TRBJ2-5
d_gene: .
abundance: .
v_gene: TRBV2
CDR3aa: CASRSTGRWGETQYF
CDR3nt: TGTGCCAGCAGATCAACAGGGCGGTGGGGAGAGACCCAGTACTTC

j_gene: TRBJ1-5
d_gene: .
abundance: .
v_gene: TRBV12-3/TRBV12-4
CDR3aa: CASSVGVAGPYSNQPQHF
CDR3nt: TGTGCCAGCAGCGTTGGGGTGGCAGGCCCCTACAGCAATCAGCCCCAGCATTTT